The text below deals with one T cell receptor (beta chain). Antigen: not known. This record belongs to a study of identical twins. A template switching step contributed a universal primer site, while unique molecular identifiers were present in the cDNA. TCRdb passed the 5' RACE reads through MiXCR, listing each CDR3 protein once. The sample yields approximately 630,000 distinct CDR3 sequences, about 7% seen once. Points from the study as a whole: Fewer insertions marked abundant cord blood beta clonotypes; young adult naive trended weakly, memory not at all.

V shed 4 bases and J shed 4 bases, with 17 bases lying between them. The germline gives CDR1 DFQATT, CDR2 SNEGSKA (reference sequence). This CDR3 has 15 residues. A further study also used this sample, focusing on yellow fever vaccine responses in identical twins.

V is TRBV20-1 and J is TRBJ2-1; a possible D gene is TRBD2 (5 bases). This TCR derives from a woman between 18 and 29 years old in good health. Sequencing was done on a sample of PBMCs. CDR3 residues: CSANSIQTNYNEQFF. The CDR3 DNA reads as TGCAGTGCTAACAGTATCCAGACTAATTACAATGAGCAGTTCTTC.